These T cell receptor beta chains were read from a single sample in a study of blood T cell repertoires in COVID-19. Here immunoSEQ multiplex PCR was the method, and the copy in TCRdb shows in-frame clones only, minus some. The table records about 150,000 clones, approximately 90% of them present only once. The sample was PBMCs or T cells enriched from blood (not recorded which). Receptors were obtained from a man in his forties or fifties who had recovered from COVID-19. CDR3s include the opening cysteine and the closing phenylalanine or tryptophan. D genes are given only for firm matches. Rows may omit the clone size; those that give it use once, few, many or a size class.

v_call,clone_size,j_call,d_call,cdr3_aa,cdr3_nt
TRBV7-2,.,TRBJ2-1,TRBD1,CASSLVGSRDRGAYEQFF,TGTGCCAGCAGCTTAGTGGGTTCCCGGGACAGGGGGGCCTATGAGCAGTTCTTC
TRBV3-1/TRBV3-2,.,TRBJ2-5,.,CASSQAGRGGKTQYF,TGTGCCAGCAGCCAAGCAGGCAGGGGAGGGAAGACCCAGTACTTC
TRBV11-2,.,TRBJ2-5,TRBD1,CASSMTGGETQYF,TGTGCCAGCAGCATGACAGGGGGAGAGACCCAGTACTTC
TRBV4-1,.,TRBJ1-2,TRBD1,CASSAGTGGFSNYGYTF,TGCGCCAGCAGCGCGGGGACAGGGGGATTTTCTAACTATGGCTACACCTTC
TRBV7-2,.,TRBJ1-5,TRBD1,CASSPQQGLSQPQHF,TGTGCCAGCAGCCCTCAACAGGGGTTAAGTCAGCCCCAGCATTTT
TRBV10-3,few,TRBJ2-5,TRBD1,CAISDYGTGEETQYF,TGTGCCATCAGTGATTATGGGACAGGGGAAGAGACCCAGTACTTC
TRBV6-2/TRBV6-3,few,TRBJ2-3,TRBD2,CASSSPAGLGGRADTQYF,TGTGCCAGCAGTTCCCCAGCCGGTCTGGGGGGGAGGGCAGATACGCAGTATTTT
TRBV19,few,TRBJ2-2,.,CASSTSGELFF,TGTGCCAGTAGTACTAGCGGGGAGCTGTTTTTT
TRBV6-2/TRBV6-3,.,TRBJ1-1,.,CASSYSPGRYEAFF,TGTGCCAGCAGTTACTCCCCAGGGAGGTATGAAGCTTTCTTT
TRBV29-1,.,TRBJ1-2,TRBD1,CSVEKGADGYTF,TGCAGCGTTGAAAAGGGGGCAGATGGCTACACCTTC
TRBV7-2,.,TRBJ2-7,.,CASSLDTGTGSYEQYF,TGTGCCAGCAGCTTAGATACCGGGACTGGCTCCTACGAGCAGTACTTC
TRBV24-1,.,TRBJ2-5,TRBD2,CATSDFWASGGKETQYF,TGTGCCACCAGTGATTTCTGGGCTAGCGGGGGGAAAGAGACCCAGTACTTC
TRBV4-1,few,TRBJ1-5,TRBD1,CASSPTTGEFGGNQPQHF,TGCGCCAGCAGCCCTACGACAGGGGAGTTTGGCGGCAATCAGCCCCAGCATTTT
TRBV19,.,TRBJ1-1,TRBD1,CASRTGGRLSMNTEAFF,TGTGCCAGTAGGACAGGGGGCCGCCTCTCGATGAACACTGAAGCTTTCTTT
TRBV2,.,TRBJ1-6,TRBD1,CASRIQGDSSSYNSPLHF,TGTGCCAGCAGGATACAGGGGGATTCGAGCTCCTATAATTCACCCCTCCACTTT
TRBV7-2,.,TRBJ1-2,.,CASSLGGGTPTNYGYTF,TGTGCCAGCAGCTTAGGAGGAGGGACCCCGACTAACTATGGCTACACCTTC
TRBV5-1,.,TRBJ2-2,.,CASSLGRNSGTGELFF,TGCGCCAGCAGCTTGGGGCGAAATTCGGGGACCGGGGAGCTGTTTTTT
TRBV7-6,.,TRBJ2-1,.,CASSLEAGLAYNEQFF,TGTGCCAGCAGCTTAGAGGCGGGACTTGCCTACAATGAGCAGTTCTTC
TRBV6-5,.,TRBJ1-1,TRBD1,CASSNDRGPNTEAFF,TGTGCCAGCAGTAATGACAGGGGCCCGAACACTGAAGCTTTCTTT
TRBV6-6,.,TRBJ2-5,TRBD1,CASSKLGTAQETQYF,TGTGCCAGCAGTAAGCTCGGGACAGCACAAGAGACCCAGTACTTC
TRBV6-5,few,TRBJ1-6,.,CASTPVYNSPLHF,TGTGCCAGCACTCCAGTCTATAATTCACCCCTCCACTTT
TRBV7-3,.,TRBJ2-3,.,CASSPQDGRSTDTQYF,TGTGCCAGCAGCCCCCAGGACGGGAGAAGCACAGATACGCAGTATTTT
TRBV14,.,TRBJ2-7,.,CASSQDIVRAYEQYF,TGTGCCAGCAGCCAAGATATTGTGAGAGCCTACGAGCAGTACTTC
TRBV7-2,.,TRBJ2-3,TRBD1,CASSLGPGTGRTDTQYF,TGTGCCAGCAGCTTAGGCCCCGGGACAGGACGCACAGATACGCAGTATTTT
TRBV4-2,.,TRBJ1-4,.,CASSQDRGTTNEKLFF,TGTGCCAGCAGCCAAGATCGGGGGACAACTAATGAAAAACTGTTTTTT
TRBV7-3,.,TRBJ2-1,.,CASSLTSAYNEQFF,TGTGCCAGCAGCTTAACGAGTGCCTACAATGAGCAGTTCTTC
TRBV4-1,.,TRBJ2-1,TRBD2,CASSTAGDSYNEQFF,TGCGCCAGCAGCACAGCGGGGGACTCCTACAATGAGCAGTTCTTC
TRBV9,.,TRBJ1-2,.,CASSAGQSGYTF,TGTGCCAGCAGCGCTGGACAATCCGGCTACACCTTC
TRBV5-4,.,TRBJ1-1,.,CASSSKNRRGTEAFF,TGTGCCAGCAGCTCGAAGAACAGGCGGGGCACTGAAGCTTTCTTT
TRBV4-3,.,TRBJ1-1,.,CASSQGRNFGTEAFF,TGCGCCAGCAGCCAGGGCAGGAATTTCGGCACTGAAGCTTTCTTT
TRBV5-3,.,TRBJ2-5,.,CARSLERRYQETQYF,TGTGCCAGAAGCTTGGAGCGGAGGTACCAAGAGACCCAGTACTTC
TRBV4-1,.,TRBJ1-2,TRBD1,CASSRETTTGRVGYTF,TGCGCCAGCAGCCGAGAGACAACGACAGGGAGAGTTGGCTACACCTTC
TRBV5-1,.,TRBJ1-1,.,CASSVDRNTEAFF,TGCGCCAGCAGCGTCGACAGGAACACTGAAGCTTTCTTT
TRBV18,.,TRBJ2-1,TRBD2,CASSPGLAGGENEQFF,TGTGCCAGCTCACCCGGACTAGCGGGAGGAGAGAATGAGCAGTTCTTC
TRBV12-3/TRBV12-4,.,TRBJ1-5,.,CASSLRPGQPQHF,TGTGCCAGCAGTTTACGGCCGGGTCAGCCCCAGCATTTT
TRBV28,.,TRBJ1-2,.,CASSLAGEYYGYTF,TGTGCCAGCAGTTTGGCAGGGGAGTACTATGGCTACACCTTC
TRBV5-1,.,TRBJ2-3,TRBD1,CASSLGSQGDTQYF,TGCGCCAGCAGTTTGGGTTCACAGGGGGATACGCAGTATTTT
TRBV4-3,.,TRBJ2-1,TRBD2,CASSQGTSGLSYNEQFF,TGCGCCAGCAGCCAAGGAACTAGCGGACTCTCCTACAATGAGCAGTTCTTC
TRBV5-1,.,TRBJ1-4,.,CASSLGRQNRLSEKLFF,TGCGCCAGCAGCTTAGGCCGACAAAATCGGTTAAGTGAAAAACTGTTTTTT